These 8 T cell receptor beta chains share one sample of origin, sequenced in a study of OX40 agonist ivuxolimab in advanced cancers. TCRdb's table, derived via immunoSEQ multiplex PCR, lists solely in-frame clones and lacks some. This sample has 90,000 to 120,000 clones; around 90% occur once, and the top ten carry 1% to 1.5%. The source material was CD4+ or CD8+ T cells sorted from blood, sampled in a trial of the OX40 agonist ivuxolimab. All receptors derive from an adult with an advanced solid tumor such as melanoma, head and neck, liver or kidney cancer.

V and J are TRBV9 and TRBJ2-1; D is perhaps TRBD2 (5 bases). CDR1 is SGDLS and CDR2 is YYNGEE in the germline V gene. The CDR3 is 15 amino acids. Deletions cut 0 bases from V and 2 bases from J, with 9 bases between. This CDR3 reads CASSVASEAYNEQFF. CDR3 bases: TGTGCCAGCAGCGTAGCCTCGGAGGCCTACAATGAGCAGTTCTTC.

V usage is TRBV11-3 and J usage is TRBJ1-1; D unclear. CDR3 length: 11 amino acids. Trimming took 9 bases from V and 6 from J, leaving 11 bases between them. Germline assignment: CDR1 SGHNT and CDR2 YENEEA. The chain's CDR3 is CASGVGAEAFF. As DNA, the CDR3 is TGTGCCAGTGGGGTGGGCGCTGAAGCTTTCTTT.

This chain joins TRBV11-2 and TRBJ2-3, with D uncertain. The CDR3 is 16 residues long. V gave up 8 bases and J gave up 4 bases, with 22 bases separating them. Germline assignment: CDR1 SGHAT and CDR2 FQNNGV. The CDR3 DNA follows: TGTGCCAGCTCACGAGCGTGGTCAGGTATCGCAGATACGCAGTATTTT. It is translated as CASSRAWSGIADTQYF. The entire variable domain, with the rest obtained from reference TRBV11-2 and TRBJ2-3, is as follows: EAGVAQSPRYKIIEKRQSVAFWCNPISGHATLYWYQQILGQGPKLLIQFQNNGVVDDSQLPKDRFSAERLKGVDSTLKIQPAKLEDSAVYLCASSRAWSGIADTQYFGPGTRLTVL.

The count of this clone is one. The CDR3 nucleotides are TGTGCCAGCAGTGATCCCCTACAGGGTCCCACCGGGGAGCTGTTTTTT. This encodes CASSDPLQGPTGELFF. The chain has TRBV25-1 and TRBJ2-2; D might be TRBD1 (6 bases). Germline CDR1 and CDR2: MGHDK and SYGVNS. Trimming cost V 3 bases and J 4 bases, with 15 bases left between them. This CDR3 has 16 amino acids. Supplemented by reference TRBV25-1 and TRBJ2-2, the full variable domain reads EADIYQTPRYLVIGTGKKITLECSQTMGHDKMYWYQQDPGMELHLIHYSYGVNSTEKGDLSSESTVSRIRTEHFPLTLESARPSHTSQYLCASSDPLQGPTGELFFGEGSRLTVL.

The chain combines TRBV5-1 with TRBJ1-4; TRBD1 is a possible D gene (5 bases). CDR1 is SGHRS and CDR2 is YFSETQ in the germline V gene. The V end was cut by 4 bases, the J end by 0 bases, with 10 bases between. The CDR3 has 15 amino acids. This CDR3 is CASSPRVATNEKLFF. The CDR3, as DNA: TGCGCCAGCAGCCCCAGGGTTGCAACTAATGAAAAACTGTTTTTT.

There are a few counts of this clone. The chain couples TRBV18 to TRBJ1-5; tentatively, D is TRBD1 (5 bases). Trimming left V 2 bases short and J 9 bases short, with 8 bases between. This CDR3 is built from 12 residues. CDR1 is KGHSH and CDR2 is LQKENI in the germline V gene. The CDR3 sequence is CASSPVGGPQHF. Written as DNA, the CDR3 is TGTGCCAGCTCACCAGTCGGGGGGCCCCAGCATTTT.

This chain connects TRBV19 to TRBJ1-5, with D possibly TRBD1 on 5 matching bases. With 3 bases removed from V and 4 bases from J, the gap between germline ends came to 13 bases. CDR3 length equals 15 residues. Per germline, CDR1 LNHDA and CDR2 SQIVND (reference sequence). CDR3 sequence reads: CASSIFDRSNQPQHF. The CDR3 bases are TGTGCCAGTAGTATCTTCGACAGATCAAATCAGCCCCAGCATTTT. The full variable domain, with the rest looked up from reference TRBV19 and TRBJ1-5, is DGGITQSPKYLFRKEGQNVTLSCEQNLNHDAMYWYRQDPGQGLRLIYYSQIVNDFQKGDIAEGYSVSREKKESFPLTVTSAQKNPTAFYLCASSIFDRSNQPQHFGDGTRLSIL.

The V gene is TRBV5-8, the J gene TRBJ2-2; tentative D call: TRBD1 (7 bases). Per the germline V gene, CDR1 is SGHTS and CDR2 is YDEGEE. Trimming removed 0 bases at V and 7 bases at J, with 13 bases between. The CDR3 contains 15 residues. For the CDR3, the DNA is TGTGCCAGCAGCTTGGCCTCAGGGGGGCACGGGGAGCTGTTTTTT. It translates to CASSLASGGHGELFF.